This is a list of T cell receptor beta chains from one sample in a study of OX40 agonist ivuxolimab in advanced cancers. Here immunoSEQ multiplex PCR was the method, and the copy in TCRdb shows in-frame clones only, minus some. The sample holds about 66,000 clones, approximately 91% seen once. The source was CD4+ or CD8+ T cells sorted from blood, collected in a trial of the OX40 agonist ivuxolimab. The receptors shown here come from an adult with an advanced solid tumor such as melanoma, head and neck, liver or kidney cancer. Each CDR3 is given with its conserved first and last residue. A D gene is named only where the DNA matches it firmly. For some rows the clone size is stated as once, few or many, or as a class when expanded; others skip it.

>TRBJ1-1|TRBD1|-|TRBV2
TGTGCCAGCAGCGGACAGGGGGGAACTGAAGCTTTCTTT
CASSGQGGTEAFF
>TRBJ1-4|TRBD1|-|TRBV5-5
TGTGCCAGCAGCCAGGGGGGGCCTAATGAAAAACTGTTTTTT
CASSQGGPNEKLFF
>TRBJ2-1|-|-|TRBV6-5
TGTGCCAGCAGTGCCCCGGGGATACCCTACAATGAGCAGTTCTTC
CASSAPGIPYNEQFF
>TRBJ2-5|TRBD1|-|TRBV18
TGTGCCAGCTCCCCAACAGGGGGCGCGGAGACCCAGTACTTC
CASSPTGGAETQYF
>TRBJ1-2|-|-|TRBV6-1
TGTGCCAGCAGTGAACATAGGAGCGGGAGCTATGGCTACACCTTC
CASSEHRSGSYGYTF
>TRBJ1-3|TRBD1|-|TRBV9
TGTGCCAGCAGCCCTCTGACAGGGGCCAGCATCTCTGGAAACACCATATATTTT
CASSPLTGASISGNTIYF
>TRBJ1-5|-|-|TRBV19
TGTGCCAGTAGTATCCCCGGACAGAATAGCAATCAGCCCCAGCATTTT
CASSIPGQNSNQPQHF
>TRBJ1-2|-|once|TRBV6-5
TGTGCCAGCAAGGACAGAAAGGATGGCTACACCTTC
CASKDRKDGYTF
>TRBJ1-6|TRBD1|-|TRBV28
TGTGCCAGCAGCCCGGGACAGATCTCACCCCTCCACTTT
CASSPGQISPLHF
>TRBJ2-1|TRBD2|-|TRBV28
TGTGCCAGCAGTTTTGGTCTAGCGGGAGGGAGCTCCTACAATGAGCAGTTCTTC
CASSFGLAGGSSYNEQFF
>TRBJ1-5|-|-|TRBV28
TGTGCCAGCACTCTGGGCGGCCCCGGTCAGCCCCAGCATTTT
CASTLGGPGQPQHF
>TRBJ2-1|-|-|TRBV9
TGTGCCAGCAGCGTAGCAGGAGTGGGCTACAATGAGCAGTTCTTC
CASSVAGVGYNEQFF
>TRBJ1-1|-|-|TRBV29-1
TGCAGCGTCGCCCGGATGGGGTACACTGAAGCTTTCTTT
CSVARMGYTEAFF
>TRBJ2-7|-|-|TRBV5-6
TGTGCCAGCAGCTTGCCGGGACAACCTTACGAGCAGTACTTC
CASSLPGQPYEQYF
>TRBJ1-5|TRBD1|few|TRBV2
TGTGCCAGCCGGGACAGATCGGGCAATCAGCCCCAGCATTTT
CASRDRSGNQPQHF
>TRBJ2-7|-|-|TRBV18
TGTGCCAGCTCACCTTCGGAAGAGCAGTACTTC
CASSPSEEQYF
>TRBJ1-1|TRBD1|once|TRBV19
TGTGCCAGTAGTCTAGGGCCAGGGGGAGTCACTGAAGCTTTCTTT
CASSLGPGGVTEAFF
>TRBJ1-5|-|-|TRBV6-5
TGTGCCAGCGCAGGATCCGGCAATCAGCCCCAGCATTTT
CASAGSGNQPQHF
>TRBJ1-1|-|-|TRBV6-1
TGTGCCAGCAGTGGGGGATGGGGAGGGAACACTGAAGCTTTCTTT
CASSGGWGGNTEAFF
>TRBJ1-2|-|-|TRBV6-1
TGTGCCAGCAGTCTACAGGAGACCTATGGCTACACCTTC
CASSLQETYGYTF
>TRBJ2-3|TRBD2|-|TRBV9
TGTGCCAGCAGCGTACGCCTAGCGGGGGGGAGGGATACGCAGTATTTT
CASSVRLAGGRDTQYF
>TRBJ2-2|-|-|TRBV19
TGTGCCAGTAGTATTCTTCGGGCGAACACCGGGGAGCTGTTTTTT
CASSILRANTGELFF
>TRBJ2-1|-|-|TRBV5-5
TGTGCCAGCAGCTTGGTGGCAGGGCCAGAGCAGTTCTTC
CASSLVAGPEQFF
>TRBJ1-2|-|-|TRBV28
TGTGCCAGCGGGGTGCTACTAGACTATGGCTACACCTTC
CASGVLLDYGYTF
>TRBJ2-1|TRBD1|once|TRBV4-1
TGCGCCAGCAGCCAAGAGAGGGACAGGGTCTACAATGAGCAGTTCTTC
CASSQERDRVYNEQFF
>TRBJ2-7|TRBD1|-|TRBV6-5
TGTGCCAGCAGCCCCGGGACAGGGTCGTCCTACGAGCAGTACTTC
CASSPGTGSSYEQYF
>TRBJ2-7|TRBD1|-|TRBV5-1
TGCGCCAGCAGCCATACCGGGACAGGGTTGGACGAGCAGTACTTC
CASSHTGTGLDEQYF
>TRBJ1-3|-|-|TRBV10-3
TGTGCCATCAGTGATGTGCGGGGGCTTGGAAACACCATATATTTT
CAISDVRGLGNTIYF
>TRBJ2-1|TRBD1|-|TRBV27
TGTGCCAGTACCCTAAGGGGACAGGGAGGCCCTTTCAATGAGCAGTTCTTC
CASTLRGQGGPFNEQFF
>TRBJ2-2|TRBD1|-|TRBV27
TGTGCCAGCAGTTCGCGACAGGGGTACACCGGGGAGCTGTTTTTT
CASSSRQGYTGELFF
>TRBJ2-7|-|-|TRBV15
TGTGCCACCAGCAGAGATCAACAGCAGGACGAGCAGTACTTC
CATSRDQQQDEQYF
>TRBJ2-2|TRBD2|-|TRBV19
TGTGCCAGTAGTATTTCAAGAGGACTAGCAAGGATTAGGAACACCGGGGAGCTGTTTTTT
CASSISRGLARIRNTGELFF
>TRBJ1-5|TRBD1|-|TRBV5-5
TGTGCCAGCAGCTTGGGGGGACAGGGTTATAGCAATCAGCCCCAGCATTTT
CASSLGGQGYSNQPQHF
>TRBJ1-1|TRBD1|few|TRBV5-4
TGTGCCAGCAGTACGACAGGGGGAGTGACTGAAGCTTTCTTT
CASSTTGGVTEAFF
>TRBJ2-7|-|-|TRBV11-2
TGTGCCAGCAGCTTAGGGCAGGCACAGCAGTACTTC
CASSLGQAQQYF
>TRBJ1-5|-|few|TRBV12-5
TGTGCTAGTGGACTCGGACGGGCCAGAGGGTGGCCCCAGCATTTT
CASGLGRARGWPQHF
>TRBJ1-3|-|-|TRBV5-4
TGTGCCAGCAGCCCCGGCAGGGGCTCTGGAAACACCATATATTTT
CASSPGRGSGNTIYF
>TRBJ2-5|TRBD1|-|TRBV11-2
TGTGCCAGCAGGGACAGGGAGGCGTTGGAGACCCAGTACTTC
CASRDREALETQYF
>TRBJ2-7|-|-|TRBV9
TGTGCCAGCAGCTTCCGGAGTGGGGGAGACTACGAGCAGTACTTC
CASSFRSGGDYEQYF
>TRBJ1-3|-|-|TRBV6-6
TGTGCCAGCAGTTATGGGGGAAACACCATATATTTT
CASSYGGNTIYF
>TRBJ2-2|TRBD2|-|TRBV5-4
TGTGCCAGCAGCTTGGCCTCCCTGGGTGGCGGGAGGGCCTTCGGGGAGCTGTTTTTT
CASSLASLGGGRAFGELFF
>TRBJ2-2|TRBD1|-|TRBV7-8
TGTGCCAGCAGCCCTAACCGGGACAGTTCGGTCACCGGGGAGCTGTTTTTT
CASSPNRDSSVTGELFF
>TRBJ2-5|-|-|TRBV6-6
TGTGCCAGCAGCCCAGTTCGGGGAGAGACCCAGTACTTC
CASSPVRGETQYF
>TRBJ2-1|-|-|TRBV5-1
TGCGCCAGCAGCTTGCGGGAAACCTACAATGAGCAGTTCTTC
CASSLRETYNEQFF
>TRBJ2-1|-|-|TRBV18
TGTGCCAGCTCATACCGAGAACTCAATGAGCAGTTCTTC
CASSYRELNEQFF
>TRBJ1-1|-|-|TRBV5-1
TGCGCCAGCAGCTTGACATCAGGAGACACTGAAGCTTTCTTT
CASSLTSGDTEAFF
>TRBJ1-1|-|-|TRBV5-6
TGTGCCAGCAGCAGAACGTCGGACAGGAACACTGAAGCTTTCTTT
CASSRTSDRNTEAFF
>TRBJ1-1|TRBD1|-|TRBV6-1
TGTGCCAGCAAGACTCAAAGGACAGGTGAAGCTTTCTTT
CASKTQRTGEAFF
>TRBJ1-1|-|-|TRBV11-2
TGTGCCAGCAGGGGCCTGAGGGTACGAAGCACTGAAGCTTTCTTT
CASRGLRVRSTEAFF
>TRBJ2-3|-|-|TRBV7-9
TGTGCCAGCAGCCCTAGGGGGGAACTAGCGAGAGGAGATACGCAGTATTTT
CASSPRGELARGDTQYF
>TRBJ2-2|TRBD1|-|TRBV29-1
TGCAGCGTTAGCCGGGACAGCAACACCGGGGAGCTGTTTTTT
CSVSRDSNTGELFF
>TRBJ2-5|TRBD2|-|TRBV5-4
TGTGCCAGCAGCGCGGGACTAGCGGGGCCTCAAGAGACCCAGTACTTC
CASSAGLAGPQETQYF